This TCR beta chain came from a study of T cells after yellow fever vaccination. Findings and limits, study-wide: Post-booster repertoires contained most primary-vaccination clones again (roughly 96% CD4, about 90% CD8).

This clonotype has at least ten counts. Its antigen is not identified. TCRdb independently ran MiXCR on the 5' RACE reads; one entry per CDR3 protein. The repertoire holds 110,000 or so distinct CDR3 sequences, with around 7.2% as singletons. V lost 0 bases and J 5 bases, leaving 9 bases between the germline ends. The CDR3 is made up of 13 amino acids. Germline assignment: CDR1 SGHDT and CDR2 YYEEEE. V and J are TRBV5-6 and TRBJ2-7; the D gene is possibly TRBD1 (6 bases). The clonotype comes from a man aged 18 to 35 who received the YFV17D yellow fever vaccine. The material sequenced was CD4+ T cells sorted from PBMCs, taken roughly 47 days after the first yellow fever vaccination. In DNA form, the CDR3 reads TGTGCCAGCAGCTTGGAGGGGGTTAACGAGCAGTACGTC. It specifies CASSLEGVNEQYV.